This TCR beta chain was identified during a study of post-analysis software for immune sequencing data. Overall study results and limits: Significantly lower normalized Chao1 diversity was seen in multiple sclerosis patients than in controls. Four or five TRBV segments, including TRBV5-6, TRBV5-1 and TRBV20-1, were more frequent in patients than controls. Samples prepared in the same batch strongly co-clustered by F measure.

For this clonotype: The antigen remains unidentified.

The TCR beta cDNA libraries contained unique molecular identifiers. One entry per CDR3 protein results from TCRdb running MiXCR on the PCR reads. This sample has hundreds of thousands of distinct CDR3 sequences, with about 32% found just once. Trimming removed 0 bases from V and 2 bases from J; junction bases left unmatched: 9. Germline CDR1 is SQVTM and CDR2 is ANQGSEA. This CDR3 has 17 residues. Specimen: blood. The V gene is TRBV29-1, the J gene TRBJ2-1; TRBD2 agrees at 8 bases. The sequence derives from a girl under 18 with multiple sclerosis. The CDR3 sequence: CSVEDREREHPYNEQFF. For the CDR3, the DNA is TGCAGCGTTGAAGATCGGGAGCGGGAGCACCCCTACAATGAGCAGTTCTTC.